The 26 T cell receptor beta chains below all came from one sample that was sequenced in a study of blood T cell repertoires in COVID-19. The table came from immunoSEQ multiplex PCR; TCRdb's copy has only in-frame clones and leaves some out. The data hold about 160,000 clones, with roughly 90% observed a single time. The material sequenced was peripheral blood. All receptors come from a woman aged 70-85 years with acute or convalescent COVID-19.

The CDR3 nucleotides are TGTGCCAGCAGCTTAGTTGCGGGGGCCAGCTACGAGCAGTACTTC. This translates into CASSLVAGASYEQYF. V usage is TRBV7-8 and J usage is TRBJ2-7; TRBD2 is a possible D gene (7 bases). In germline, CDR1 is SGHVS, CDR2 FQNEAQ. Trimming removed 1 base from V and 3 bases from J, with 13 bases in between. This CDR3 has 15 residues. Together with reference TRBV7-8 and TRBJ2-7, the CDR3 gives the full variable domain: GAGVSQSPRYKVAKRGQDVALRCDPISGHVSLFWYQQALGQGPEFLTYFQNEAQLDKSGLPSDRFFAERPEGSVSTLKIQRTQQEDSAVYLCASSLVAGASYEQYFGPGTRLTVT.

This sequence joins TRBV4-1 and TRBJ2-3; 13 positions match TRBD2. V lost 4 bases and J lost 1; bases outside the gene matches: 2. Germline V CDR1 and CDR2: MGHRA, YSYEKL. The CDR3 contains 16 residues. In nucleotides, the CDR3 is TGCGCCAGCAGCCTCGGGACTAGCGGGGGCACAGATACGCAGTATTTT. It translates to CASSLGTSGGTDTQYF.

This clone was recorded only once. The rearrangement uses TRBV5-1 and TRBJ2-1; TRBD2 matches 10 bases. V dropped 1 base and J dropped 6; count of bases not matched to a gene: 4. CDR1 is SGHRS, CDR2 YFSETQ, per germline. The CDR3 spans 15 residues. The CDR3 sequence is CASSLQPSGGNEQFF. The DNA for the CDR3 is TGCGCCAGCAGCTTGCAGCCTAGCGGGGGCAATGAGCAGTTCTTC.

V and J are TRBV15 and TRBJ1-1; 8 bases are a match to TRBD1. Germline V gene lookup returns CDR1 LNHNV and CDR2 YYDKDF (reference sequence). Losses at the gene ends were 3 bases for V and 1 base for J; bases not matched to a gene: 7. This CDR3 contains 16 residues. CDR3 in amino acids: CATSRPGTGKNTEAFF. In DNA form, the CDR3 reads TGTGCCACCAGCAGGCCCGGGACAGGCAAGAACACTGAAGCTTTCTTT.

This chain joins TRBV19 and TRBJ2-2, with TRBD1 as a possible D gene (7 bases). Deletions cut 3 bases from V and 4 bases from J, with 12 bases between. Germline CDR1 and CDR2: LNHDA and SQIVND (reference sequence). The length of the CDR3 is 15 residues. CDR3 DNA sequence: TGTGCCAGTAGTATGCAGGGGGGTTTCACCGGGGAGCTGTTTTTT. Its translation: CASSMQGGFTGELFF.

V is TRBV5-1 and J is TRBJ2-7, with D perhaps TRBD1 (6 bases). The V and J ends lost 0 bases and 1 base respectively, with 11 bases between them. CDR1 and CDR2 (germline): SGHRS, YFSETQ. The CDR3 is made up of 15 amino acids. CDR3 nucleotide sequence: TGCGCCAGCAGCTTGGAGGGGACATTGTCCTACGAGCAGTACTTC. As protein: CASSLEGTLSYEQYF.

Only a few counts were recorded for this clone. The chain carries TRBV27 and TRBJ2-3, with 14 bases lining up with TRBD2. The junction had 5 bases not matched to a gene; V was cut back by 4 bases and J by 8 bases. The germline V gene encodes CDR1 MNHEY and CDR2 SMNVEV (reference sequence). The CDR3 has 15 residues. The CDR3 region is CASSSGTSGSGTQYF. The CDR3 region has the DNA TGTGCCAGCAGTTCCGGGACTAGCGGGAGTGGTACGCAGTATTTT.

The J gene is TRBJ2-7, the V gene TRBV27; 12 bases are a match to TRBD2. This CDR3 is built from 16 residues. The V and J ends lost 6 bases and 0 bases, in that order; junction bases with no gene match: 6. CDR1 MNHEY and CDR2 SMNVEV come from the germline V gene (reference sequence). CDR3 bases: TGTGCCAGCAGAAGACTAGCGGGGGTGAGCTCCTACGAGCAGTACTTC. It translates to CASRRLAGVSSYEQYF.

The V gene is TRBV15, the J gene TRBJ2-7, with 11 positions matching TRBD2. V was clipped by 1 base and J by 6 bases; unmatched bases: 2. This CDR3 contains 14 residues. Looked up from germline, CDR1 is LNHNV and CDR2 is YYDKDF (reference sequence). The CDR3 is CATSRVLAGVEQYF. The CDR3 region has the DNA TGTGCCACCAGCAGAGTACTAGCGGGGGTCGAGCAGTACTTC. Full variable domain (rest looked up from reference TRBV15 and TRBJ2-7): DAMVIQNPRYQVTQFGKPVTLSCSQTLNHNVMYWYQQKSSQAPKLLFHYYDKDFNNEADTPDNFQSRRPNTSFCFLDIRSPGLGDTAMYLCATSRVLAGVEQYFGPGTRLTVT.

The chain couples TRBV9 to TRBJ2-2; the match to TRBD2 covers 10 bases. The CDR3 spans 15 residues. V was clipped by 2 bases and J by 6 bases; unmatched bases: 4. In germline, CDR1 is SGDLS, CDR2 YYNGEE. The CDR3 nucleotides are TGTGCCAGCAGCGTCCTAGCGGGGGAGGCCGGGGAGCTGTTTTTT. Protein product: CASSVLAGEAGELFF.

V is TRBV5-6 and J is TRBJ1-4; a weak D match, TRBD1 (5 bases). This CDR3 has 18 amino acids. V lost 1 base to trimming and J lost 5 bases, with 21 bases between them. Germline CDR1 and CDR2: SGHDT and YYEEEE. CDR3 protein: CASSLISLRAVTNEKLFF. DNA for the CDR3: TGTGCCAGCAGCTTGATCTCACTCAGGGCGGTCACGAATGAAAAACTGTTTTTT.

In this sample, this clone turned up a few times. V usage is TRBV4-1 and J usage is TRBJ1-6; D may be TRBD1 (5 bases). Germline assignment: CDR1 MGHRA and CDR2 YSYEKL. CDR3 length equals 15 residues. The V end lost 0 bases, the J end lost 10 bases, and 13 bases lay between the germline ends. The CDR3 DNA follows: TGCGCCAGCAGCCAAGATTATGACAGTAGGTCACCCCTCCACTTT. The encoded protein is CASSQDYDSRSPLHF.

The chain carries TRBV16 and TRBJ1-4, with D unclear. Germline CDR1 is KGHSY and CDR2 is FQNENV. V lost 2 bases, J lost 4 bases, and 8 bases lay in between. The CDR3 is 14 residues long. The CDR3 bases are TGTGCCAGCAGCCAAGGCAACAATAATGAAAAACTGTTTTTT. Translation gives CASSQGNNNEKLFF.

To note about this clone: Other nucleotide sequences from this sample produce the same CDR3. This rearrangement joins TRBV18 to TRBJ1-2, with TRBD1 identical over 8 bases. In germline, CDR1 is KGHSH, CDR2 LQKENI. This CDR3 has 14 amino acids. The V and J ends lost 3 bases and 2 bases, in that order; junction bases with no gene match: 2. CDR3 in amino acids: CASSPGQGNYGYTF. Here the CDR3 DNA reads TGTGCCAGCTCACCTGGACAGGGCAACTATGGCTACACCTTC.

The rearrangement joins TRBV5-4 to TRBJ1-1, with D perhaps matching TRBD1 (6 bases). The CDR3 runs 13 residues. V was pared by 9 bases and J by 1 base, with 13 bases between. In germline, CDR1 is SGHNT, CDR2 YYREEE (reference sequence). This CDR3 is CATEGQTNTEAFF. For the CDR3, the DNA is TGTGCCACCGAGGGACAAACGAACACTGAAGCTTTCTTT.

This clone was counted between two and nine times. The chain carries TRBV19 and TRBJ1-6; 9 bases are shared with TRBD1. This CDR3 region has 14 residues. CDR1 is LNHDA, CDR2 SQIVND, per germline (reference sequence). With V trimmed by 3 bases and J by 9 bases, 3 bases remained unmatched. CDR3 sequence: CASSIDRGSSPLHF. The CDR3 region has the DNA TGTGCCAGTAGTATCGACAGGGGGAGTTCACCCCTCCACTTT.

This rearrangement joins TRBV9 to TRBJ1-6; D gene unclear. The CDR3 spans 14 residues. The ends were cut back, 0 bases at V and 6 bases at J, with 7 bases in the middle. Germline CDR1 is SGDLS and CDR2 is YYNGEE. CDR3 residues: CASSVGGANSPLHF. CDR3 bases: TGTGCCAGCAGCGTAGGCGGAGCTAATTCACCCCTCCACTTT.

The CDR3 nucleotides are TGTGCCAGCAGCCGAGGACAGAGGCCGAACACCGGGGAGCTGTTTTTT. Its translation: CASSRGQRPNTGELFF. The V and J genes are TRBV16 and TRBJ2-2; TRBD1 might be the D (6 bases). This CDR3 comprises 16 residues. V lost 4 bases to trimming and J lost 0 bases, with 12 bases between them. CDR1 KGHSY and CDR2 FQNENV come from the germline V gene.

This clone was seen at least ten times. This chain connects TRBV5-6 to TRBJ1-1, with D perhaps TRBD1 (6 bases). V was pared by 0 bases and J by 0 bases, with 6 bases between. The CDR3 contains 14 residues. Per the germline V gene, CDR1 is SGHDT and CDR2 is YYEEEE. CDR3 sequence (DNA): TGTGCCAGCAGCTTGGGACAGGTGAACACTGAAGCTTTCTTT. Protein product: CASSLGQVNTEAFF.

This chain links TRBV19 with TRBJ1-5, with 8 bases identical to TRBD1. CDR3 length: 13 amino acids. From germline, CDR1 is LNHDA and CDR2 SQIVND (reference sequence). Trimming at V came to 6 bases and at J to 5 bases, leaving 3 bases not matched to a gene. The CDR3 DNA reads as TGTGCCAGTAGCGACAGGGGCGATCAGCCCCAGCATTTT. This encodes CASSDRGDQPQHF.

CDR3 residues: CASGTTGGFGQPQHF. The CDR3 DNA follows: TGTGCCAGCGGCACGACAGGGGGCTTCGGTCAGCCCCAGCATTTT. This chain connects TRBV19 to TRBJ1-5; TRBD1 aligns across 10 bases. Per germline, CDR1 LNHDA and CDR2 SQIVND (reference sequence). With 9 bases clipped from V and 6 bases from J, the junction kept 11 bases outside the gene matches. The CDR3 consists of 15 residues.

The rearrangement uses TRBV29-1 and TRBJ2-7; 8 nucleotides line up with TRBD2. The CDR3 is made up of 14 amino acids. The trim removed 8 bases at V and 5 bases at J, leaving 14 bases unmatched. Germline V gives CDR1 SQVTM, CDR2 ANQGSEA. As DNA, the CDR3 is TGCAGCACCCTGGGCGGCGGGGGGTGGAACGAGCAGTACTTC. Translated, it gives CSTLGGGGWNEQYF.

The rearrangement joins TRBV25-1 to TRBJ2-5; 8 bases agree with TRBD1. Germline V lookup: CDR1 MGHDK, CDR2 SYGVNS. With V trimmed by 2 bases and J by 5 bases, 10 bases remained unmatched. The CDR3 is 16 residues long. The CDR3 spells CASSEGPGGLVETQYF. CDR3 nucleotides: TGTGCCAGCAGTGAAGGCCCAGGGGGCTTGGTGGAGACCCAGTACTTC.

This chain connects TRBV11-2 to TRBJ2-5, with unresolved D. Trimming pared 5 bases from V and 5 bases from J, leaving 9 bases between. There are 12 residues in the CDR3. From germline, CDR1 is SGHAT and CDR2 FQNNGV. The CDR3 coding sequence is TGTGCCAGCAGCGCTAATTTGGAGACCCAGTACTTC. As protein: CASSANLETQYF.

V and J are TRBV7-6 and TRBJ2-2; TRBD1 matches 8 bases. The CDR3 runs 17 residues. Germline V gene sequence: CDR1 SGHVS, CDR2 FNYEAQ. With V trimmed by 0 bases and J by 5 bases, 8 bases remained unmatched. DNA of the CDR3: TGTGCCAGCAGCTTAGCGCTCAGGACAGGGAGGACCGGGGAGCTGTTTTTT. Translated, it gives CASSLALRTGRTGELFF.

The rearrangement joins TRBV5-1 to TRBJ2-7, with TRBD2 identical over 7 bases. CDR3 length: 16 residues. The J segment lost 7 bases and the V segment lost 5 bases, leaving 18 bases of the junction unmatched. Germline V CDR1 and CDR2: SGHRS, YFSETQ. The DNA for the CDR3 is TGCGCCAGCAGGGGAGGGACTCTCGAAAGGAGTAGAGAGCAGTACTTC. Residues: CASRGGTLERSREQYF.